The clone carrying this TCR beta chain was recorded a few times. The antigen is undetermined. This sample is drawn from a study of T cells after yellow fever vaccination. Study outcomes and limitations: Just a small share of clonotypes turned up in the CD4 compartment as well as the CD8 compartment.

The CDR3 consists of 15 residues. Deletions cut 3 bases from V and 15 bases from J, with 24 bases between. CDR1 SEHNR and CDR2 FQNEAQ come from the germline V gene (reference sequence). One entry per CDR3 protein, called by TCRdb with MiXCR from the 5' RACE reads. The sample records approximately 350,000 distinct CDR3 sequences, around 10% being singletons. Sample: PBMCs, taken on the day of the first yellow fever vaccination. The source is a man aged 18 to 30 who received the YFV17D yellow fever vaccine. The chain employs TRBV7-9 and TRBJ2-1; the D gene could be TRBD1 or TRBD2 (6 bases each). The CDR3 DNA reads as TGTGCCAGCAGCTTTGGCCCGCGGGGACACACCACGGTGTTCTTC. Its protein product is CASSFGPRGHTTVFF.